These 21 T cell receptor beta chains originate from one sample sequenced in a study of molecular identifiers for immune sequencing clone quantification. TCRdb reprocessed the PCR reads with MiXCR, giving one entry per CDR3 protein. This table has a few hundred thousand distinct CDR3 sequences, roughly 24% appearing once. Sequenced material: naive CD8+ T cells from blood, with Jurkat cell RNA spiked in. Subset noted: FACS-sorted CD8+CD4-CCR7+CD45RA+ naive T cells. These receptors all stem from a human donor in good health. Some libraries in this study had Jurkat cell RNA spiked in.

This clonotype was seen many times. CDR3 residues: CASSPQWVHTGELFF. CDR3 bases: TGTGCCAGCAGCCCACAATGGGTCCACACCGGGGAGCTGTTTTTT. This chain joins TRBV7-9 and TRBJ2-2; no reliable D call. V was cut by 5 bases and J by 3 bases, with 13 bases left in between. This CDR3 is 15 amino acids long. Germline V gene lookup returns CDR1 SEHNR and CDR2 FQNEAQ (reference sequence).

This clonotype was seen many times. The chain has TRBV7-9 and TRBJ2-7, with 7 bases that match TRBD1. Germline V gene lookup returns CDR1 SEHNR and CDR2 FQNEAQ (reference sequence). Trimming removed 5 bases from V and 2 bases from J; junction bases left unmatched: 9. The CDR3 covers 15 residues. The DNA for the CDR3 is TGTGCCAGCAGCCTAGAGACAGGGACCACCTACGAGCAGTACTTC. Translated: CASSLETGTTYEQYF.

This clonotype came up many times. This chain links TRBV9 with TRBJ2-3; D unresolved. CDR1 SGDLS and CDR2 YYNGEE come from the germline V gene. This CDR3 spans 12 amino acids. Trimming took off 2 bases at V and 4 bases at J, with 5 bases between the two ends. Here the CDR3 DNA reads TGTGCCAGCAGCGTTCGAGCAGATACGCAGTATTTT. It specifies CASSVRADTQYF.

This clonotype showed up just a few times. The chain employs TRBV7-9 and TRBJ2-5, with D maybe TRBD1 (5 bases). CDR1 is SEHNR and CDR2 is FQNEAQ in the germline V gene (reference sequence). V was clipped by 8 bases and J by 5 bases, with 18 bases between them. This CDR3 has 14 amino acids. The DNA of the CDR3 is TGTGCCAGCCGCCGCGTTTCCCCAGGGGAGACCCAGTACTTC. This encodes CASRRVSPGETQYF.

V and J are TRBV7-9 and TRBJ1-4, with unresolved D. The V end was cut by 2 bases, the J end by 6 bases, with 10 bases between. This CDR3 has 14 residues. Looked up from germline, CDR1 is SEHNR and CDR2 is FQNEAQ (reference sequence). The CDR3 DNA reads TGTGCCAGCAGCTTATTAGAACCGGATGAAAAACTGTTTTTT. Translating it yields CASSLLEPDEKLFF. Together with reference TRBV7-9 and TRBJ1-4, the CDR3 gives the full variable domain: DTGVSQNPRHKITKRGQNVTFRCDPISEHNRLYWYRQTLGQGPEFLTYFQNEAQLEKSRLLSDRFSAERPKGSFSTLEIQRTEQGDSAMYLCASSLLEPDEKLFFGSGTQLSVL.

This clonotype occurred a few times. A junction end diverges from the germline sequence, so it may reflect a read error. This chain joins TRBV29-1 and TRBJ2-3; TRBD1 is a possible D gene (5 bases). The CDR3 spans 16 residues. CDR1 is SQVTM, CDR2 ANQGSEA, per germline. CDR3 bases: TGCAGCGTTGAATTATCAAGGGTGCGTACCACAGGTACGCAGTATTTT. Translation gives CSVELSRVRTTGTQYF.

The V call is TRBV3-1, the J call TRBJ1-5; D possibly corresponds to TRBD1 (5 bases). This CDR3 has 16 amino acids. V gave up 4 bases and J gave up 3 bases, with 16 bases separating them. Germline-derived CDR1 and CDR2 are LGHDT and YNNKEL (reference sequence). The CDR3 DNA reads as TGTGCCAGCAGCCCTCCCCACGACAGTCACAATCAGCCCCAGCATTTT. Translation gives CASSPPHDSHNQPQHF.

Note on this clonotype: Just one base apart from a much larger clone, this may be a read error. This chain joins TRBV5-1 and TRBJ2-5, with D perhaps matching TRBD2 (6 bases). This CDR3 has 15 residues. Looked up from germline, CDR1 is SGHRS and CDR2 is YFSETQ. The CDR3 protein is CAGSLNGDLQETQYF. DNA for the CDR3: TGCGCCGGCAGCTTGAATGGGGACTTACAAGAGACCCAGTACTTC.

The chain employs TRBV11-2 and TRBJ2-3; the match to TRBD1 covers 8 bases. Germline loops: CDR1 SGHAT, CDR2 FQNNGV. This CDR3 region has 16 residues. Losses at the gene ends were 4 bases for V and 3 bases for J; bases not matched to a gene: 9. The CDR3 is CASSSAGTGITDTQYF. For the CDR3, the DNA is TGTGCCAGCAGCTCCGCCGGGACAGGCATAACAGATACGCAGTATTTT.

The CDR3 here is CASSLDGSYRTDTQYF. CDR3 coding DNA: TGTGCCAGCAGTTTAGACGGCAGCTATCGCACAGATACGCAGTATTTT. The chain recombines TRBV27 with TRBJ2-3; D unclear. The CDR3 has 16 residues. CDR1 is MNHEY, CDR2 SMNVEV, per germline (reference sequence). The ends were cut back, 2 bases at V and 1 base at J, with 13 bases in the middle.

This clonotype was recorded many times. CDR3 bases: TGCAGCGTTGAAGTTTCGGATCAGGAGAGGGACGAGCAGTACTTC. Its translation: CSVEVSDQERDEQYF. The chain recombines TRBV29-1 with TRBJ2-7, with a weak D call TRBD2 (5 bases). The CDR3 loop spans 15 amino acids. V was clipped by 1 base and J by 5 bases, with 18 bases between them. Per the germline V gene, CDR1 is SQVTM and CDR2 is ANQGSEA.

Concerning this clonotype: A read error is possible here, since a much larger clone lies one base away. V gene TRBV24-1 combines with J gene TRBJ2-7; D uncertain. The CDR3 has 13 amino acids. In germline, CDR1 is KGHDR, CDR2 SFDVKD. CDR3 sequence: CASSDKVTYEQYF. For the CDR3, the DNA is TGTGCCTCCAGTGACAAGGTCACCTACGAGCAGTACTTC.

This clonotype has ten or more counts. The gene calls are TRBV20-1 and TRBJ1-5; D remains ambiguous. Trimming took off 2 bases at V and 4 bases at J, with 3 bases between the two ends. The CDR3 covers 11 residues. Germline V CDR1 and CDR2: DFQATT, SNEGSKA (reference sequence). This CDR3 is CSARRNQPQHF. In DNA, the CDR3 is TGCAGTGCTAGACGTAATCAGCCCCAGCATTTT.

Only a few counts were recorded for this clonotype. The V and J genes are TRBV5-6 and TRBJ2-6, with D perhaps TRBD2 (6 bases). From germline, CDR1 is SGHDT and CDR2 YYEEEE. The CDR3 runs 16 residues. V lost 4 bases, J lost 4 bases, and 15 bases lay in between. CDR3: CASSPAGGTGANVLTF. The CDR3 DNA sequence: TGTGCCAGCAGCCCGGCAGGAGGGACCGGGGCCAACGTCCTGACTTTC.

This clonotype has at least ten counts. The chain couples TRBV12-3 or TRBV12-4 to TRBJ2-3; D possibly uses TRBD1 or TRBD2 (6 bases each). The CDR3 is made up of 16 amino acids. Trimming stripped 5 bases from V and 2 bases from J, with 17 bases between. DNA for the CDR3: TGTGCCAGCAGTCCGACAGGTACGGGGGACACAGATACGCAGTATTTT. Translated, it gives CASSPTGTGDTDTQYF.

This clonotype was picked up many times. CDR3 sequence reads: CASSFEGTNTEAFF. In DNA form, the CDR3 reads TGTGCCAGCAGTTTTGAGGGGACTAACACTGAAGCTTTCTTT. The rearrangement links TRBV28 to TRBJ1-1, with D possibly being TRBD1 (5 bases). Germline-derived CDR1 and CDR2 are MDHEN and SYDVKM. The CDR3 is 14 residues long. V was cut by 3 bases and J by 2 bases, with 10 bases left in between.

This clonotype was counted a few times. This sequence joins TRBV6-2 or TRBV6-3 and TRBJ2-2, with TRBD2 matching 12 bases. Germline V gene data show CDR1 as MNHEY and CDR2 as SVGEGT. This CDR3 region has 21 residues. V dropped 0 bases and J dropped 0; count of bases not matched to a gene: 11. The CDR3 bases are TGTGCCAGCAGTTACTCGATTTTTTTGGGACTAGCGGGTACGAACACCGGGGAGCTGTTTTTT. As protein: CASSYSIFLGLAGTNTGELFF.

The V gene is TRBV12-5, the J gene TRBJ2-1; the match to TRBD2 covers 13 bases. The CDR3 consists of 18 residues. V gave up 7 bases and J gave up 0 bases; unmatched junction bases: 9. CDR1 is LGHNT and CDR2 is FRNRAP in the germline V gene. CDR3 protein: CASEPGLAGRYSYNEQFF. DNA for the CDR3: TGTGCTAGTGAACCGGGACTAGCGGGGCGCTACTCCTACAATGAGCAGTTCTTC. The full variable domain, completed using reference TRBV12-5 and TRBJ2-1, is DARVTQTPRHKVTEMGQEVTMRCQPILGHNTVFWYRQTMMQGLELLAYFRNRAPLDDSGMPKDRFSAEMPDATLATLKIQPSEPRDSAVYFCASEPGLAGRYSYNEQFFGPGTRLTVL.

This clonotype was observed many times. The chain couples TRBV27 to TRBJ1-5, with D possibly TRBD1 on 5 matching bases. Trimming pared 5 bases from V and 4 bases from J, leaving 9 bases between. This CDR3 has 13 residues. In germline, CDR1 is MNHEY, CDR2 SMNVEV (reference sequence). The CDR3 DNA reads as TGTGCCAGCAGTCAAGGGGATAATCAGCCCCAGCATTTT. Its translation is CASSQGDNQPQHF.

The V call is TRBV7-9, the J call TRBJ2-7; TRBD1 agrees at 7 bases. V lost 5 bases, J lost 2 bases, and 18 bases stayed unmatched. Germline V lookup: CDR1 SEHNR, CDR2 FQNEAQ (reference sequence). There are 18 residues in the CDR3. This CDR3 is CASSPRSGPGTAPYEQYF. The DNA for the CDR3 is TGTGCCAGCAGCCCAAGGTCAGGTCCGGGGACAGCCCCCTACGAGCAGTACTTC. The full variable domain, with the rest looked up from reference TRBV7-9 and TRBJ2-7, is DTGVSQNPRHKITKRGQNVTFRCDPISEHNRLYWYRQTLGQGPEFLTYFQNEAQLEKSRLLSDRFSAERPKGSFSTLEIQRTEQGDSAMYLCASSPRSGPGTAPYEQYFGPGTRLTVT.

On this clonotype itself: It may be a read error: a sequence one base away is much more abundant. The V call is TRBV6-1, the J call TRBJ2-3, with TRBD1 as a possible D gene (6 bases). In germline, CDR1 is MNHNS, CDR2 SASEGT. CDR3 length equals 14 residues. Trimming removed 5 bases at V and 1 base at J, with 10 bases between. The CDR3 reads CASSSKGGTDTQYF. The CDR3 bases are TGTGCCAGCAGTTCTAAGGGGGGCACAGATACGCAGTATTTT.